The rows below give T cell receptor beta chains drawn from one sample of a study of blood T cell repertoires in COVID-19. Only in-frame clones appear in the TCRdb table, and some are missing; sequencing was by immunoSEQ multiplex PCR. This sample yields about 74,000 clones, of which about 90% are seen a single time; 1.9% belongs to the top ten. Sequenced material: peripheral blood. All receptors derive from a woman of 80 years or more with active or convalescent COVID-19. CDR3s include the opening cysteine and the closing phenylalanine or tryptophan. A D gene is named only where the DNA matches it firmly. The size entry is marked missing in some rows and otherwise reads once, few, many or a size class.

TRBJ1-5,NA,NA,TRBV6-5,TGTGCCTCGGGGGGTTTTAGCAATCAGCCCCAGCATTTT,CASGGFSNQPQHF
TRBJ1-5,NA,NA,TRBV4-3,TGCGCCAGCAGCCTAAACACAAATCAGCCCCAGCATTTT,CASSLNTNQPQHF
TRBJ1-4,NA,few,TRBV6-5,TGTGCCAGCAGTTACTCGACCGGGACTAATAATGAAAAACTGTTTTTT,CASSYSTGTNNEKLFF
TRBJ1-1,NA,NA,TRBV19,TGTGCCAGTAGGCAAGGCGAGGGATTGAACACTGAAGCTTTCTTT,CASRQGEGLNTEAFF
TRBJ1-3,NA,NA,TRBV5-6,TGTGCCAGCAGCTTGGTGGGGGGGACGGGTGCATTCTCTGGAAACACCATATATTTT,CASSLVGGTGAFSGNTIYF
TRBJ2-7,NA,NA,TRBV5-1,TGCGCCAGCAGCTCCCGGGAGCACTACGAGCAGTACTTC,CASSSREHYEQYF
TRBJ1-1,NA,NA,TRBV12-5,TGTGCTAGTGGTTTGCTAGGCCAGAACACTGAAGCTTTCTTT,CASGLLGQNTEAFF
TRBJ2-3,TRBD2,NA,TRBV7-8,TGTGCCAGCAGCTCCCCTATTTGGACTAGCGGGGTCTCAGATACGCAGTATTTT,CASSSPIWTSGVSDTQYF
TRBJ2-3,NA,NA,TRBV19,TGTGCCAGTAGTATTTTAGTGGGTTCCGCTAGCGCAGATACGCAGTATTTT,CASSILVGSASADTQYF
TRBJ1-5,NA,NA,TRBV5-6,TGTGCCAGCAGCTTGCTCGGGGAGGGTCAGCCCCAGCATTTT,CASSLLGEGQPQHF
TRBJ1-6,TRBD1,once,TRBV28,TGTGCCAGCAGAACAGGGGGCGGGTCCTATAATTCACCCCTCCACTTT,CASRTGGGSYNSPLHF
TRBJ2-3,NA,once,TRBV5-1,TGCGCCAGCTATTCCACGGGGTTGGCAGATACGCAGTATTTT,CASYSTGLADTQYF
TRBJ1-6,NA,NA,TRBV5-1,TGCGCCAGCAGCTTCCTCGGGCCAGGGGATAATTCACCCCTCCACTTT,CASSFLGPGDNSPLHF
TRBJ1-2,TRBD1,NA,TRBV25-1,TGTGCCAGCAGCCCCGCCGGGACAGGGGCTGGTGGCTACACCTTC,CASSPAGTGAGGYTF
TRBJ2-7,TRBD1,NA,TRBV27,TGTGCCAGCAGTCCTACAGGGGCCTTCTACGAGCAGTACTTC,CASSPTGAFYEQYF
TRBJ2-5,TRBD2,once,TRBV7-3,TGTGCCAGCAGCCCCCGACTAGCGGGAGCGTGGGAGACCCAGTACTTC,CASSPRLAGAWETQYF
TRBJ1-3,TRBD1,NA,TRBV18,TGTGCCAGCTCACCGAGTCAGGGGGCGGCCGGAAACACCATATATTTT,CASSPSQGAAGNTIYF
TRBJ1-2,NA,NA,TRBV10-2,TGCGCCAGCCAGGGGAACTATGGCTACACCTTC,CASQGNYGYTF
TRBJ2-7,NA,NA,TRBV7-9,TGTGCCAGCAGCTCTGTGACCTACGAGCGGTACTTC,CASSSVTYERYF
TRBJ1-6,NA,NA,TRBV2,TGTGCCAGCAGTGTGGGGCAGGGCTTTAACTCACCCCTCCACTTT,CASSVGQGFNSPLHF
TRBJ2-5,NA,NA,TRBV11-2,TGTGCCAGCAGCTTATTCGCCCGCGGGGAGACCCAGTACTTC,CASSLFARGETQYF
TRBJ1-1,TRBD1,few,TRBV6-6,TGTGCCAGCAGCGACCCCGGGACAGGGGTCGAAGCTTTCTTT,CASSDPGTGVEAFF
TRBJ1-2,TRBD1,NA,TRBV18,TGTGCCAGCTCACCCCCGGACAGGGCCTATGGCTACACCTTC,CASSPPDRAYGYTF
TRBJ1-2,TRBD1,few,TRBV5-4,TGTGCCAGCAGGAAGTCCCGGGACAGGGAAGGCTACACCTTC,CASRKSRDREGYTF
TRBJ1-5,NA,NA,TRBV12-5,TGTGCTAGTGGTTTGAACGCAGGTAGCAATCAGCCCCAGCATTTT,CASGLNAGSNQPQHF